These T cell receptor beta chains were read from a single sample in a study of T cells after yellow fever vaccination. One entry per CDR3 protein results from TCRdb running MiXCR on the 5' RACE reads. The sample includes about 46,000 distinct CDR3 sequences, 6% to 7% of them seen just once. The specimen was PBMCs, either bulk or a sorted T-cell subset (CD4+, CD8+, memory, or dextramer-sorted; not recorded which), collected 45 days after the yellow fever booster vaccination. These receptors all stem from a man aged 25-45 years who received the YFV17D yellow fever vaccine. Each CDR3 is given with its conserved first and last residue. A D gene is named only where the DNA matches it firmly. The size field is filled for only some rows; it gives once, few, many or a size class.

d_gene: NA
v_gene: TRBV24-1
j_gene: TRBJ2-3
abundance: many
CDR3aa: CATAGVTKDTQYF
CDR3nt: TGTGCCACCGCAGGGGTTACAAAGGATACGCAGTATTTT

d_gene: NA
v_gene: TRBV5-6
j_gene: TRBJ1-2
abundance: few
CDR3aa: CASTNSGQNYGYTF
CDR3nt: TGTGCCAGCACCAACTCGGGCCAGAACTATGGCTACACCTTC

d_gene: NA
v_gene: TRBV6-5
j_gene: TRBJ2-2
abundance: many
CDR3aa: CASRTPGLRAGELFF
CDR3nt: TGTGCCAGCAGAACTCCGGGACTCAGGGCCGGGGAGCTGTTTTTT

d_gene: TRBD2
v_gene: TRBV7-2
j_gene: TRBJ2-3
abundance: NA
CDR3aa: CASSLPSGSTDTQYF
CDR3nt: TGTGCCAGCAGCTTACCTAGCGGGAGCACAGATACGCAGTATTTT

d_gene: NA
v_gene: TRBV12-3/TRBV12-4
j_gene: TRBJ2-2
abundance: many
CDR3aa: CASSLGELAVPGELFF
CDR3nt: TGTGCCAGCAGCTTGGGGGAACTAGCCGTCCCCGGGGAGCTGTTTTTT

d_gene: NA
v_gene: TRBV4-3
j_gene: TRBJ2-7
abundance: many
CDR3aa: CASSQRSGVEQYF
CDR3nt: TGCGCCAGCAGCCAACGGTCCGGGGTCGAGCAGTACTTC

d_gene: TRBD1
v_gene: TRBV7-9
j_gene: TRBJ2-5
abundance: many
CDR3aa: CASSFMGDRKETQYF
CDR3nt: TGTGCCAGCAGCTTTATGGGGGACAGAAAAGAGACCCAGTACTTC

d_gene: TRBD1
v_gene: TRBV7-2
j_gene: TRBJ1-2
abundance: NA
CDR3aa: CASSNTGTGIGGYTF
CDR3nt: TGTGCCAGCAGCAATACCGGGACAGGGATCGGGGGCTACACCTTC

d_gene: TRBD2
v_gene: TRBV29-1
j_gene: TRBJ2-1
abundance: many
CDR3aa: CSVEDRGTSHNEQFF
CDR3nt: TGCAGCGTTGAAGACCGCGGGACTAGTCACAATGAGCAGTTCTTC

d_gene: TRBD1
v_gene: TRBV28
j_gene: TRBJ2-3
abundance: few
CDR3aa: CASSRPGQGKDTQYF
CDR3nt: TGTGCCAGCAGTCGACCGGGACAGGGGAAAGATACGCAGTATTTT

d_gene: NA
v_gene: TRBV15
j_gene: TRBJ2-3
abundance: NA
CDR3aa: CATSRETANTQYF
CDR3nt: TGTGCCACCAGCAGAGAAACGGCAAATACGCAGTATTTT

d_gene: TRBD2
v_gene: TRBV6-2/TRBV6-3
j_gene: TRBJ2-1
abundance: many
CDR3aa: CASTGRLAGGNEQFF
CDR3nt: TGTGCCAGCACCGGGAGACTAGCGGGAGGAAATGAGCAGTTCTTC

d_gene: TRBD1
v_gene: TRBV6-5
j_gene: TRBJ1-4
abundance: many
CDR3aa: CASSFTAGGNGGSGKLFF
CDR3nt: TGTGCCAGCAGTTTCACGGCAGGGGGCAACGGGGGTAGTGGAAAACTGTTTTTT

d_gene: NA
v_gene: TRBV29-1
j_gene: TRBJ2-7
abundance: NA
CDR3aa: CSVRRSYEQYF
CDR3nt: TGCAGCGTGCGCCGCTCCTACGAGCAGTACTTC

d_gene: NA
v_gene: TRBV6-5
j_gene: TRBJ2-1
abundance: few
CDR3aa: CASSYSAGYSSYNEQFF
CDR3nt: TGTGCCAGCAGTTACTCGGCGGGGTATAGCTCCTACAATGAGCAGTTCTTC

d_gene: NA
v_gene: TRBV27
j_gene: TRBJ2-2
abundance: few
CDR3aa: CASSSLGRTGELFF
CDR3nt: TGTGCCAGCAGTTCCTTAGGAAGGACCGGGGAGCTGTTTTTT

d_gene: NA
v_gene: TRBV21-1
j_gene: TRBJ1-1
abundance: many
CDR3aa: CASSAYRRAELNTEAFF
CDR3nt: TGTGCCAGCAGCGCTTATCGACGGGCTGAGTTGAACACTGAAGCTTTCTTT

d_gene: TRBD2
v_gene: TRBV7-3
j_gene: TRBJ2-1
abundance: many
CDR3aa: CASSLNGVTSGPRPDNEQFF
CDR3nt: TGTGCCAGCAGCTTAAATGGCGTGACTAGCGGTCCCCGTCCCGACAATGAGCAGTTCTTC

d_gene: TRBD2
v_gene: TRBV24-1
j_gene: TRBJ2-2
abundance: NA
CDR3aa: CATSDLHGVRRTSRRGGFSGELFF
CDR3nt: TGTGCCACCAGTGATTTGCATGGTGTGAGGAGGACTAGCAGGAGAGGTGGTTTTTCCGGGGAGCTGTTTTTT

d_gene: TRBD1
v_gene: TRBV19
j_gene: TRBJ1-2
abundance: NA
CDR3aa: CASKVDRLNYGYTF
CDR3nt: TGTGCCAGTAAGGTGGACAGGCTTAACTATGGCTACACCTTC

d_gene: TRBD2
v_gene: TRBV20-1
j_gene: TRBJ2-3
abundance: NA
CDR3aa: CCAPRTSSNTDTQYF
CDR3nt: TGCTGTGCTCCGAGGACTAGCAGCAACACAGATACGCAGTATTTT

d_gene: TRBD2
v_gene: TRBV5-5
j_gene: TRBJ2-3
abundance: many
CDR3aa: CASSRLAGRSDTQYF
CDR3nt: TGTGCCAGCAGCCGCCTAGCGGGACGGTCAGATACGCAGTATTTT

d_gene: NA
v_gene: TRBV20-1
j_gene: TRBJ2-1
abundance: many
CDR3aa: CSARLGNEQFF
CDR3nt: TGCAGTGCCAGACTAGGCAATGAGCAGTTCTTC

d_gene: TRBD2
v_gene: TRBV6-5
j_gene: TRBJ2-1
abundance: many
CDR3aa: CASSWGGRAYNEQFF
CDR3nt: TGTGCCAGCAGTTGGGGCGGGAGGGCCTACAATGAGCAGTTCTTC

d_gene: TRBD1
v_gene: TRBV5-1
j_gene: TRBJ1-3
abundance: NA
CDR3aa: CASSIGTDFGNTIYF
CDR3nt: TGCGCCAGCAGCATCGGGACAGACTTTGGAAACACCATATATTTT

d_gene: TRBD1
v_gene: TRBV6-1
j_gene: TRBJ1-2
abundance: NA
CDR3aa: CASSQLAGGYGYTF
CDR3nt: TGTGCCAGCAGTCAATTGGCAGGGGGCTATGGCTACACCTTC

d_gene: TRBD2
v_gene: TRBV7-2
j_gene: TRBJ2-7
abundance: many
CDR3aa: CASSFSGLVPYEQYF
CDR3nt: TGTGCCAGCAGCTTCTCGGGACTAGTCCCCTACGAGCAGTACTTC

d_gene: NA
v_gene: TRBV6-1
j_gene: TRBJ1-5
abundance: many
CDR3aa: CASSDLGRGGNQPQHF
CDR3nt: TGTGCCAGCAGTGATCTTGGACGGGGCGGCAATCAGCCCCAGCATTTT

d_gene: NA
v_gene: TRBV12-3/TRBV12-4
j_gene: TRBJ1-1
abundance: many
CDR3aa: CASSFLGDTEAFF
CDR3nt: TGTGCCAGCAGTTTCTTAGGAGACACTGAAGCTTTCTTT

d_gene: TRBD2
v_gene: TRBV20-1
j_gene: TRBJ2-1
abundance: NA
CDR3aa: CSARGTSGLGEQFF
CDR3nt: TGCAGTGCTAGAGGGACTAGCGGGCTAGGTGAGCAGTTCTTC

d_gene: TRBD2
v_gene: TRBV4-3
j_gene: TRBJ2-1
abundance: few
CDR3aa: CASSQVPLAAGNEQFF
CDR3nt: TGCGCCAGCAGCCAAGTCCCTCTAGCGGCTGGCAATGAGCAGTTCTTC

d_gene: TRBD2
v_gene: TRBV6-1
j_gene: TRBJ2-2
abundance: few
CDR3aa: CASSVGLAGAPTGELFF
CDR3nt: TGTGCCAGCAGTGTGGGACTAGCGGGAGCCCCAACCGGGGAGCTGTTTTTT

d_gene: NA
v_gene: TRBV12-3/TRBV12-4
j_gene: TRBJ2-7
abundance: many
CDR3aa: CASSLGGFKQYF
CDR3nt: TGTGCCAGCAGTTTAGGAGGTTTCAAGCAGTACTTC

d_gene: NA
v_gene: TRBV4-3
j_gene: TRBJ1-5
abundance: many
CDR3aa: CASSQDPTVAQPQHF
CDR3nt: TGCGCCAGCAGCCAAGATCCCACAGTGGCTCAGCCCCAGCATTTT

d_gene: NA
v_gene: TRBV11-3
j_gene: TRBJ2-2
abundance: many
CDR3aa: CASSAPWGELFF
CDR3nt: TGTGCCAGCAGCGCCCCGTGGGGGGAGCTGTTTTTT

d_gene: TRBD2
v_gene: TRBV18
j_gene: TRBJ2-3
abundance: many
CDR3aa: CASSPLPSGLRDTQYF
CDR3nt: TGTGCCAGCTCACCCCTTCCTAGCGGGCTCCGTGATACGCAGTATTTT

d_gene: NA
v_gene: TRBV20-1
j_gene: TRBJ1-3
abundance: NA
CDR3aa: CRPMSHDRFFLGRNTIYF
CDR3nt: TGCAGACCGATGAGCCATGACAGGTTTTTCCTGGGACGGAACACCATATATTTT

d_gene: TRBD2
v_gene: TRBV11-1
j_gene: TRBJ2-5
abundance: few
CDR3aa: CASTPPSRTSTRGETQYF
CDR3nt: TGTGCCAGCACCCCCCCCTCAAGGACTAGCACTAGAGGGGAGACCCAGTACTTC

d_gene: NA
v_gene: TRBV20-1
j_gene: TRBJ2-1
abundance: NA
CDR3aa: CSVSRSDEQFF
CDR3nt: TGCAGTGTATCAAGGTCCGATGAGCAGTTCTTC

d_gene: TRBD2
v_gene: TRBV3-1
j_gene: TRBJ2-6
abundance: many
CDR3aa: CASSQEPSGASSGANVLTF
CDR3nt: TGTGCCAGCAGCCAAGAGCCTAGCGGAGCTTCCTCTGGGGCCAACGTCCTGACTTTC

d_gene: NA
v_gene: TRBV5-6
j_gene: TRBJ1-1
abundance: many
CDR3aa: CASSLGREEAFF
CDR3nt: TGTGCCAGCAGCTTGGGGCGGGAAGAAGCTTTCTTT

d_gene: TRBD2
v_gene: TRBV11-2
j_gene: TRBJ2-4
abundance: once
CDR3aa: CASSLQLARNIQYF
CDR3nt: TGTGCCAGCAGCTTACAACTAGCGAGAAACATTCAGTACTTC

d_gene: NA
v_gene: TRBV18
j_gene: TRBJ2-4
abundance: few
CDR3aa: CASSPQGLGNIQYF
CDR3nt: TGTGCCAGCTCACCACAGGGATTGGGGAACATTCAGTACTTC

d_gene: TRBD2
v_gene: TRBV6-2/TRBV6-3
j_gene: TRBJ2-1
abundance: NA
CDR3aa: CASTGTSGILEQFF
CDR3nt: TGTGCCAGCACCGGGACTAGCGGGATTTTGGAGCAGTTCTTC

d_gene: NA
v_gene: TRBV7-8
j_gene: TRBJ2-2
abundance: few
CDR3aa: CASSPYPFWTTNTGELFF
CDR3nt: TGTGCCAGCAGCCCCTACCCCTTCTGGACCACGAACACCGGGGAGCTGTTTTTT

d_gene: TRBD1
v_gene: TRBV20-1
j_gene: TRBJ2-3
abundance: many
CDR3aa: CSATRDRGFTDTQYF
CDR3nt: TGCAGTGCTACGCGAGACAGGGGCTTCACAGATACGCAGTATTTT

d_gene: TRBD1
v_gene: TRBV29-1
j_gene: TRBJ1-1
abundance: few
CDR3aa: CSVDQGANTEAFF
CDR3nt: TGCAGCGTCGATCAGGGGGCGAACACTGAAGCTTTCTTT

d_gene: NA
v_gene: TRBV4-3
j_gene: TRBJ2-7
abundance: many
CDR3aa: CASSRLGFDEQYF
CDR3nt: TGCGCCAGCAGCCGTCTGGGTTTCGACGAGCAGTACTTC

d_gene: NA
v_gene: TRBV20-1
j_gene: TRBJ2-5
abundance: NA
CDR3aa: CSAFGAETQYF
CDR3nt: TGCAGTGCTTTCGGGGCGGAGACCCAGTACTTC

d_gene: NA
v_gene: TRBV3-1
j_gene: TRBJ2-1
abundance: many
CDR3aa: CASSQDGGGEQFF
CDR3nt: TGTGCCAGCAGCCAAGATGGCGGAGGTGAGCAGTTCTTC

d_gene: NA
v_gene: TRBV2
j_gene: TRBJ2-7
abundance: many
CDR3aa: CASSDRTVEQYF
CDR3nt: TGTGCCAGCAGTGACCGGACGGTCGAGCAGTACTTC

d_gene: NA
v_gene: TRBV7-8
j_gene: TRBJ2-1
abundance: few
CDR3aa: CASSVTRWRDNEQFF
CDR3nt: TGTGCCAGCAGCGTCACTAGGTGGCGGGACAATGAGCAGTTCTTC

d_gene: NA
v_gene: TRBV5-1
j_gene: TRBJ2-2
abundance: few
CDR3aa: CASRAGQPTGELFF
CDR3nt: TGCGCCAGCAGGGCGGGGCAGCCCACCGGGGAGCTGTTTTTT